These 32 T cell receptor beta chains came from one sample sequenced in a study of cytomegalovirus exposure and HLA in healthy donors. It was with 60 Vbeta and 13 Jbeta primers that the PCR ran. Generated by immunoSEQ multiplex PCR, the TCRdb table keeps only in-frame clones and is missing some. The sample records 100,000 or so clones, roughly 70% being singletons. Specimen: PBMCs. The origin of the receptors is a man aged 25 to 40 in good health and CMV-seronegative.

DNA of the CDR3: TGCAGCGCCAGACAGGGCGGGGATCAGCCCCAGCATTTT. Encoded protein: CSARQGGDQPQHF. V is TRBV29-1 and J is TRBJ1-5; 7 bases line up with TRBD1. This CDR3 has 13 amino acids. The V and J ends lost 7 bases and 5 bases, in that order; junction bases with no gene match: 8. Looked up from germline, CDR1 is SQVTM and CDR2 is ANQGSEA.

The chain recombines TRBV6-5 with TRBJ1-2; no clear D. The ends were cut back, 4 bases at V and 5 bases at J, with 11 bases in the middle. CDR3 length: 13 amino acids. Germline values: CDR1 MNHEY, CDR2 SVGAGI. This chain's CDR3 is CASSLHASYGYTF. The CDR3 coding sequence is TGTGCCAGCAGTTTACATGCCTCATATGGCTACACCTTC.

CDR3 protein: CASSLLAGGTGELFF. CDR3 in DNA: TGTGCCAGCAGTTTACTGGCAGGGGGCACCGGGGAGCTGTTTTTT. V usage is TRBV27 and J usage is TRBJ2-2; 7 nucleotides line up with TRBD1. The CDR3 totals 15 residues. Germline CDR1 MNHEY, CDR2 SMNVEV (reference sequence). J gave up 4 bases and V 2 bases, and 4 bases lay outside the gene matches.

This sequence joins TRBV6-5 and TRBJ1-2, with TRBD1 as a possible D gene (6 bases). Germline CDR1 MNHEY, CDR2 SVGAGI. Trimming took off 0 bases at V and 4 bases at J, with 15 bases between the two ends. CDR3 length: 16 residues. CDR3 coding DNA: TGTGCCAGCAGTTACTCGTATAGGACAGTGGGCTATGGCTACACCTTC. This translates into CASSYSYRTVGYGYTF.

This chain uses TRBV15 with TRBJ2-7; tentative D call: TRBD2 (7 bases). V was clipped by 8 bases and J by 8 bases, with 25 bases between them. The CDR3 has 15 residues. Germline CDR1 and CDR2: LNHNV and YYDKDF (reference sequence). The CDR3 DNA is TGTGCCACCTCCGTCGATAGAGGGGGGGCTCATCAGCAGTACTTC. Translating gives CATSVDRGGAHQQYF.

This clone was seen a few times. The identical CDR3 is also encoded by other nucleotide sequences in the sample. The chain couples TRBV27 to TRBJ1-5; a weak D match, TRBD1 (6 bases). Per germline, CDR1 MNHEY and CDR2 SMNVEV (reference sequence). The CDR3 length is 13 residues. Trimming removed 2 bases from V and 4 bases from J, with 6 bases in between. The CDR3 coding sequence is TGTGCCAGCAGTTTAACAGGGAATCAGCCCCAGCATTTT. Its protein is CASSLTGNQPQHF.

The rearrangement uses TRBV2 and TRBJ2-3; 7 bases are a match to TRBD2. There are 17 residues in the CDR3. After removal of 8 bases from V and 4 bases from J, the junction contained 18 bases not matched to a gene. The V gene's germline CDR1 is SNHLY and CDR2 FYNNEI. The CDR3 DNA is TGTGCCAGCGGTCGGAAAGTCCAAGGCGGGAGCCCAGATACGCAGTATTTT. This gives the protein CASGRKVQGGSPDTQYF.

The chain recombines TRBV4-1 with TRBJ2-7; 10 nucleotides match TRBD1. The CDR3 extends over 15 amino acids. Trimming removed 4 bases from V and 0 bases from J; junction bases left unmatched: 3. Germline CDR1 reads MGHRA; CDR2 reads YSYEKL. The CDR3 here is CASSPRDRGSYEQYF. CDR3 sequence (DNA): TGCGCCAGCAGCCCTCGGGACAGGGGCTCCTACGAGCAGTACTTC.

CDR3 nucleotide sequence: TGTGCCAGCAGCTTGGGGGGGCACTTTCCCTACGAGCAGTACTTC. Translated: CASSLGGHFPYEQYF. The rearrangement joins TRBV5-5 to TRBJ2-5; TRBD1 might be the D (6 bases). The J call is uncertain, as TRBJ2-7 better fits the DNA end. CDR1 SGHKS and CDR2 YYEKEE come from the germline V gene (reference sequence). The CDR3 loop spans 15 amino acids.

The chain carries TRBV7-6 and TRBJ2-4; TRBD1 agrees at 10 bases. This CDR3 is built from 17 residues. Germline CDR1 and CDR2: SGHVS and FNYEAQ. Losses at the gene ends were 1 base for V and 3 bases for J; bases not matched to a gene: 6. CDR3 nucleotides: TGTGCCAGCAGCTTAGACCGGGACAGGGGACGCAAAAACATTCAGTACTTC. This sequence encodes CASSLDRDRGRKNIQYF.

The chain uses TRBV5-4 and TRBJ2-2, with TRBD1 matching over 9 bases. CDR3 length: 16 amino acids. Looked up from germline, CDR1 is SGHNT and CDR2 is YYREEE (reference sequence). With V trimmed by 2 bases and J by 3 bases, 5 bases remained unmatched. The CDR3, as DNA: TGTGCCAGCAGCTTTCTGACAGGGGGTCACACCGGGGAGCTGTTTTTT. Translation: CASSFLTGGHTGELFF.

The chain carries TRBV30 and TRBJ2-2; TRBD2 agrees at 12 bases. The length of the CDR3 is 17 residues. With V trimmed by 4 bases and J by 6 bases, 12 bases remained unmatched. Per germline, CDR1 GTSNPN and CDR2 SVGIG (reference sequence). The CDR3 protein is CAWTFGTSGFTPGELFF. The CDR3 DNA reads TGTGCCTGGACATTCGGGACTAGCGGGTTTACCCCCGGGGAGCTGTTTTTT. The variable domain in full, completed from reference TRBV30 and TRBJ2-2, reads SQTIHQWPATLVQPVGSPLSLECTVEGTSNPNLYWYRQAAGRGLQLLFYSVGIGQISSEVPQNLSASRPQDRQFILSSKKLLLSDSGFYLCAWTFGTSGFTPGELFFGEGSRLTVL.

The gene calls are TRBV11-2 and TRBJ2-2; possible D gene TRBD2, 6 bases. V lost 8 bases, J lost 8 bases, and 12 bases lay in between. Germline loops: CDR1 SGHAT, CDR2 FQNNGV. This CDR3 spans 12 amino acids. DNA for the CDR3: TGTGCCAGCCACTTGGGAGGAGGGGAGCTGTTTTTT. This encodes CASHLGGGELFF.

The V gene is TRBV7-2, the J gene TRBJ2-3, with no clear D. The V end lost 0 bases, the J end lost 2 bases, and 6 bases lay between the germline ends. Germline lookup yields CDR1 SGHTA and CDR2 FQGNSA. The CDR3 runs 14 residues. The CDR3 spells CASSLAEHTDTQYF. CDR3 DNA sequence: TGTGCCAGCAGCTTAGCTGAACACACAGATACGCAGTATTTT. Looking up the rest from reference TRBV7-2 and TRBJ2-3 gives the full variable domain: GAGVSQSPSNKVTEKGKDVELRCDPISGHTALYWYRQSLGQGLEFLIYFQGNSAPDKSGLPSDRFSAERTGGSVSTLTIQRTQQEDSAVYLCASSLAEHTDTQYFGPGTRLTVL.

The chain recombines TRBV27 with TRBJ2-7; 8 nucleotides align to TRBD1. The CDR3 has 15 residues. After removal of 2 bases from V and 5 bases from J, the junction contained 8 bases not matched to a gene. Germline values: CDR1 MNHEY, CDR2 SMNVEV (reference sequence). The CDR3 is CASSLPGTGQHEQYF. DNA for the CDR3: TGTGCCAGCAGTTTACCCGGGACAGGTCAACACGAGCAGTACTTC.

This clone appeared a few times. The chain links TRBV5-1 to TRBJ1-4; 8 bases fit TRBD1. The CDR3 is 18 amino acids. Germline V CDR1 and CDR2: SGHRS, YFSETQ. V was clipped by 2 bases and J by 0 bases; unmatched bases: 9. CDR3 nucleotides: TGCGCCAGCAGCTTCAACGACAGGGGCGGGACAACTAATGAAAAACTGTTTTTT. Translation gives CASSFNDRGGTTNEKLFF.

The chain uses TRBV2 and TRBJ1-5; 9 nucleotides match TRBD1. The ends lost 7 bases at V and 6 bases at J; junction bases unmatched: 7. Germline CDR1 SNHLY, CDR2 FYNNEI. This CDR3 has 14 residues. The CDR3 DNA follows: TGTGCCAGCACGAGACAGGGGGAGGGTCAGCCCCAGCATTTT. The encoded protein is CASTRQGEGQPQHF.

The chain carries TRBV27 and TRBJ2-2, with a weak D call TRBD1 (6 bases). Germline V lookup: CDR1 MNHEY, CDR2 SMNVEV (reference sequence). The CDR3 loop spans 16 amino acids. V lost 5 bases to trimming and J lost 6 bases, with 19 bases between them. CDR3: CASSLPLSPGAGELFF. The CDR3 DNA reads as TGTGCCAGCAGTCTTCCCCTATCCCCAGGGGCCGGGGAGCTGTTTTTT.

The V and J genes are TRBV7-8 and TRBJ1-1; no firm D call. The CDR3 loop spans 12 amino acids. CDR1 is SGHVS, CDR2 FQNEAQ, per germline. Between the trimmed V and J ends, which lost 0 bases and 7 bases, there was a span of 6 bases. Here the CDR3 reads CASSLATDEAFF. CDR3 DNA sequence: TGTGCCAGCAGCTTAGCCACTGATGAAGCTTTCTTT.

The rearrangement uses TRBV29-1 and TRBJ1-2, with 9 positions matching TRBD1. Trimming cost V 6 bases and J 4 bases; bases outside gene matches: 6. This CDR3 region has 13 residues. Germline V gene data show CDR1 as SQVTM and CDR2 as ANQGSEA. CDR3 loop: CSVTGGAGYGYTF. DNA of the CDR3: TGCAGCGTCACAGGGGGCGCCGGCTATGGCTACACCTTC.

The chain combines TRBV6-6 with TRBJ1-1; D unresolved. V lost 5 bases, J lost 1 base, and 8 bases lay in between. The CDR3 has 13 residues. CDR1 and CDR2 (germline): MNHNY, SVGAGI (reference sequence). DNA of the CDR3: TGTGCCAGCAGTCCCCTCGGGAACACTGAAGCTTTCTTT. Encoded protein: CASSPLGNTEAFF.

V is TRBV4-1 and J is TRBJ2-2; no clear D. V lost 1 base and J 9 bases, leaving 15 bases between the germline ends. The CDR3 loop spans 15 amino acids. Germline loops: CDR1 MGHRA, CDR2 YSYEKL. CDR3 sequence: CASSQAFTDSRELFF. Written as DNA, the CDR3 is TGCGCCAGCAGCCAAGCGTTCACTGATAGCCGGGAGCTGTTTTTT.

The table lists this clone with a few counts. V usage is TRBV6-5 and J usage is TRBJ1-1; no definite D call. The V and J ends lost 0 bases and 0 bases respectively, with 8 bases between them. This CDR3 is 15 amino acids long. Looked up from germline, CDR1 is MNHEY and CDR2 is SVGAGI. The CDR3 DNA is TGTGCCAGCAGTTACTCGAGCATTATGAACACTGAAGCTTTCTTT. Its protein is CASSYSSIMNTEAFF.

V is TRBV7-9 and J is TRBJ1-4; 10 nucleotides match TRBD1. With V trimmed by 4 bases and J by 8 bases, 7 bases remained unmatched. Germline V gene lookup returns CDR1 SEHNR and CDR2 FQNEAQ (reference sequence). The CDR3 covers 15 residues. In DNA form, the CDR3 reads TGTGCCAGCAGCTCCCAGACAGGGGGCGGGGAAAAACTGTTTTTT. Translated, it gives CASSSQTGGGEKLFF.

CDR3 in DNA: TGTGCCACGAGGACATGGAACACTGAAGCTTTCTTT. This gives the protein CATRTWNTEAFF. V is TRBV6-5 and J is TRBJ1-1; tentative D call: TRBD1 (5 bases). Germline V gives CDR1 MNHEY, CDR2 SVGAGI. This CDR3 has 12 residues. Trimming removed 10 bases at V and 1 base at J, with 10 bases between.

The chain employs TRBV13 and TRBJ2-7, with D possibly TRBD2 on 5 matching bases. The CDR3 is 13 amino acids. The germline gives CDR1 PRHDT, CDR2 FYEKMQ (reference sequence). Trimming cost V 4 bases and J 6 bases, with 13 bases left between them. As DNA, the CDR3 is TGTGCCAGCAGCTCCATCAGAGGGTTCGAGCAGTACTTC. This encodes CASSSIRGFEQYF.

The chain recombines TRBV11-2 with TRBJ2-1; 8 positions match TRBD1. The CDR3 is 16 residues long. CDR1 and CDR2 (germline): SGHAT, FQNNGV. V was clipped by 3 bases and J by 0 bases; unmatched bases: 4. The CDR3 spells CASSFITGGSYNEQFF. The CDR3 DNA reads as TGTGCCAGCAGCTTTATAACAGGGGGCTCCTACAATGAGCAGTTCTTC. Combining the CDR3 with reference TRBV11-2 and TRBJ2-1 gives the whole variable domain EAGVAQSPRYKIIEKRQSVAFWCNPISGHATLYWYQQILGQGPKLLIQFQNNGVVDDSQLPKDRFSAERLKGVDSTLKIQPAKLEDSAVYLCASSFITGGSYNEQFFGPGTRLTVL.

V is TRBV7-3 and J is TRBJ1-1, with 7 bases that match TRBD1. CDR3 size: 15 residues. V shed 4 bases, J shed 5 bases, and the junction held 10 bases outside the gene matches. Germline assignment: CDR1 SGHTA and CDR2 FQGTGA. DNA of the CDR3: TGTGCCAGCAGCTCCCAGGGGGGCGTGCGGACTGAAGCTTTCTTT. It translates to CASSSQGGVRTEAFF.

The chain joins TRBV6-4 to TRBJ2-1; 11 bases are shared with TRBD2. This CDR3 has 15 residues. From germline, CDR1 is MRHNA and CDR2 SNTAGT. The V and J ends lost 4 bases and 5 bases, in that order; junction bases with no gene match: 4. DNA for the CDR3: TGTGCCAGCAGTGCTCGGACTAGCGGGCACAATGAGCAGTTCTTC. Amino acid sequence: CASSARTSGHNEQFF.

The chain joins TRBV5-8 to TRBJ1-4; D might be TRBD1 (5 bases). Trimming left V 1 base short and J 5 bases short, with 15 bases between. The V gene's germline CDR1 is SGHTS and CDR2 YDEGEE. This CDR3 has 16 amino acids. The CDR3 DNA is TGTGCCAGCAGCTTGATGGGCAGGGAAGAAAATGAAAAACTGTTTTTT. Translated, it gives CASSLMGREENEKLFF. The complete variable domain, with remaining parts taken from reference TRBV5-8 and TRBJ1-4, reads EAGVTQSPTHLIKTRGQQATLRCSPISGHTSVYWYQQALGLGLQFLLWYDEGEERNRGNFPPRFSGRQFPNYSSELNVNALELEDSALYLCASSLMGREENEKLFFGSGTQLSVL.

The chain combines TRBV6-1 with TRBJ1-6; 7 bases map to TRBD1. Trimming at V came to 5 bases and at J to 6 bases, leaving 4 bases not matched to a gene. Per germline, CDR1 MNHNS and CDR2 SASEGT. CDR3 length equals 14 residues. CDR3 bases: TGTGCCAGCAGTCTTGGGACAGTTAATTCACCCCTCCACTTT. Translated, it gives CASSLGTVNSPLHF.

For the CDR3, the DNA is TGTGCCAGCAGCCAAGCGGGGACTTCCTACAATGAGCAGTTCTTC. Amino acids: CASSQAGTSYNEQFF. The V call is TRBV14, the J call TRBJ2-1, with D possibly matching TRBD2 (6 bases). The CDR3 covers 15 residues. Looked up from germline, CDR1 is SGHDN and CDR2 is FVKESK. Trimming stripped 1 base from V and 1 base from J, with 8 bases between.